This T cell receptor beta chain was documented in a study of response to subunit inactivated influenza vaccine (dated by TCRdb to 2016 to 2019). Concerning the study at large: Deep quantitative T cell receptor repertoire profiling was used in the study to track responses to a trivalent subunit inactivated influenza vaccine.

Points on this clonotype: The clone's antigen remains unknown. No base quality values were provided; no much bigger clone lies one nucleotide off.

To prepare the library, RT-PCR was applied. TCRdb names Illumina HiSeq 2500 as the instrument used. TCRdb redid the processing of the public reads, applying fastp at Q25 and MiXCR, and retained in-frame beta chains. Every entry covers one CDR3 protein and lists the most common genes and DNA from its rows. The sample includes roughly 500,000 distinct CDR3 sequences, with 25% observed a single time. Together, the top ten hold less than 2.5% of the sample. V and J are trimmed by 3 bases and 6 bases, and the gene matches miss 6 bases of the junction. The germline V gene (reference sequence) specifies DFQATT as CDR1 and SNEGSKA as CDR2. From the cysteine through the phenylalanine, the CDR3 covers 14 amino acids. The retained sequence is limited to the CDR3, 42 bases, with the frame set at the first base. Summary of the overall study and its limitations: The authors suggested that each seasonal influenza vaccination may recruit only a limited number of new T cells.

Specimen: CD4+ T cells sorted from PBMCs, collected less than 6 days after vaccination. The receptor was derived from a man aged 50 to 60 who received an inactivated influenza vaccine. Donor details come from another sample of the same person, matched by shared clones. Recombination joined TRBV20-1 with TRBJ2-1, with 9 bases in between that match TRBD2. The CDR3 here reads CSARPRGGANEQFF. In nucleotides, the sequence is TGCAGTGCTAGGCCCCGCGGGGGGGCCAATGAGCAGTTCTTC.